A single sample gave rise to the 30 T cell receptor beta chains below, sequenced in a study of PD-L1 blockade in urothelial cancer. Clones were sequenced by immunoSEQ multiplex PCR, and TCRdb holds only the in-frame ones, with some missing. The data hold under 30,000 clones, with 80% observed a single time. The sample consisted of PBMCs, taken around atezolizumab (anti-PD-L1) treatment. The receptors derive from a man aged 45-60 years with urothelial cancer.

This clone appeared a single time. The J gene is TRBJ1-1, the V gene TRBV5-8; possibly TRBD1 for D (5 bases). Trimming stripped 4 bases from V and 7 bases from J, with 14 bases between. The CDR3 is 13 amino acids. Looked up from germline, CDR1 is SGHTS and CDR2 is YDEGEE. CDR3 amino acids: CASSQGIAIEAFF. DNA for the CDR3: TGTGCCAGCAGCCAGGGAATAGCAATTGAAGCTTTCTTT.

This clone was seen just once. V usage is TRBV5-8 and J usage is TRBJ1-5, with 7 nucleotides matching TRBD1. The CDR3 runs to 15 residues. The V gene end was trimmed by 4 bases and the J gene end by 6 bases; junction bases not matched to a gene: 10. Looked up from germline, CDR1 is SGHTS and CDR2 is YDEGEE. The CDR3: CASSRGQDEGQPQHF. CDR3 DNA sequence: TGTGCCAGCAGCCGCGGACAGGACGAAGGTCAGCCCCAGCATTTT.

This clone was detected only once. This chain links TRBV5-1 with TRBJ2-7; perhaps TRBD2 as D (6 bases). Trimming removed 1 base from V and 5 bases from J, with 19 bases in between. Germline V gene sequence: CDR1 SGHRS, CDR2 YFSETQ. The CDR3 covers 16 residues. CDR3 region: CASSLKRGGPADEQYF. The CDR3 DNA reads TGCGCCAGCAGCTTGAAAAGAGGAGGGCCGGCTGACGAGCAGTACTTC.

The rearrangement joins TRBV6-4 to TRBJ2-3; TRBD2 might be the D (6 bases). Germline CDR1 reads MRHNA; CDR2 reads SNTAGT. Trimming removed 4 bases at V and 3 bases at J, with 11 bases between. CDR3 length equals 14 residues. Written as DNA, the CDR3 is TGTGCCAGCAGTGTTCGGGCGGGGACAGATACGCAGTATTTT. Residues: CASSVRAGTDTQYF.

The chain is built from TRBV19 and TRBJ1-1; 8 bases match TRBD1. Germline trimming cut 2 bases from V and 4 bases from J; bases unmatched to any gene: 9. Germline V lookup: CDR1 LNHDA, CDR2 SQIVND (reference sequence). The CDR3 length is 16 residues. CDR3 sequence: CASSITHRGAGTEAFF. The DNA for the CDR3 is TGTGCCAGTAGTATAACACACAGGGGGGCCGGCACTGAAGCTTTCTTT.

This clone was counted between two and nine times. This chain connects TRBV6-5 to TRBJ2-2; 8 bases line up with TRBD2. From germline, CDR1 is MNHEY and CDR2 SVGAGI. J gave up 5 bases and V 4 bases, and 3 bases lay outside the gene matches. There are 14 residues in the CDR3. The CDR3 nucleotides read TGTGCCAGCAGTTCGGGGGGGTGGACCGGGGAGCTGTTTTTT. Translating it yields CASSSGGWTGELFF.

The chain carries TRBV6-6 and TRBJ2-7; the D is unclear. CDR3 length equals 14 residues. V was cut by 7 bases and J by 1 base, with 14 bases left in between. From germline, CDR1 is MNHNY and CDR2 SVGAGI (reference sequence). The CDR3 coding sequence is TGTGCCAGCACCCCCTCTGTTTTTTCCTACGAGCAGTACTTC. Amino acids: CASTPSVFSYEQYF.

The CDR3 region is CASSLGDSLDEQFF. CDR3 coding DNA: TGCGCCAGCAGCCTGGGAGATAGCCTCGATGAGCAGTTCTTC. The chain couples TRBV5-1 to TRBJ2-1; possible D gene TRBD2, 5 bases. The germline gives CDR1 SGHRS, CDR2 YFSETQ. V was cut by 4 bases and J by 8 bases, with 16 bases left in between. This CDR3 contains 14 residues.

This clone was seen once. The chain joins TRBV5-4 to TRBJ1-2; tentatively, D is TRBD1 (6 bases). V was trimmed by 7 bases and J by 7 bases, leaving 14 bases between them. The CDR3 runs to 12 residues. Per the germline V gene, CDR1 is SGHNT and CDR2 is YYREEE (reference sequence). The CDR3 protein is CASRGQYVGYTF. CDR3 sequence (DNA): TGTGCCAGCCGTGGACAGTACGTTGGCTACACCTTC.

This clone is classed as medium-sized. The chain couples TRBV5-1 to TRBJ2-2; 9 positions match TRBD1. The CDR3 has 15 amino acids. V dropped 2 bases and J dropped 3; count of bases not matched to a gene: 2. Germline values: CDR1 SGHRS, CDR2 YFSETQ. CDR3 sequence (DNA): TGCGCCAGCAGCTTACGGACAGGGGACACCGGGGAGCTGTTTTTT. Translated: CASSLRTGDTGELFF.

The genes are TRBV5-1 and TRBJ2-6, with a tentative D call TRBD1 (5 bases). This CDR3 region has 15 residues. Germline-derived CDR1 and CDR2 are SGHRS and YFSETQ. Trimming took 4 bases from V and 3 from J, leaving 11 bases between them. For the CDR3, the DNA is TGCGCCAGCAGCCTCAGGGTCGGTGGGGCCAACGTCCTGACTTTC. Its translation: CASSLRVGGANVLTF.

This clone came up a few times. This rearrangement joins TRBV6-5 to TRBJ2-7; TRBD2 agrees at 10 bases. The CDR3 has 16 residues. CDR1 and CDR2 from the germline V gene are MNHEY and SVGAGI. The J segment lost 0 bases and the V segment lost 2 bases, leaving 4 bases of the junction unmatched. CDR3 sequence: CASSYAGTSVSYEQYF. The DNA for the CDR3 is TGTGCCAGCAGTTACGCCGGGACTAGCGTCTCCTACGAGCAGTACTTC.

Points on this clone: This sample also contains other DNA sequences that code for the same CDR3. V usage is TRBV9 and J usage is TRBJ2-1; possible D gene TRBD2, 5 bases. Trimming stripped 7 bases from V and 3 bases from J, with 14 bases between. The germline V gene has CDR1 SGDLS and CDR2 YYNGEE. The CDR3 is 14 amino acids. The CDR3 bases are TGTGCCAGCGCTGGGCTAGCTGACTACAATGAGCAGTTCTTC. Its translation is CASAGLADYNEQFF.

As DNA, the CDR3 is TGTGCCAGCAGCTTAGCGCGGGGGAGTGGCTACACCTTC. Translating gives CASSLARGSGYTF. The V call is TRBV7-9, the J call TRBJ1-2; a possible D gene is TRBD1 (5 bases). CDR3 size: 13 residues. Germline CDR1 and CDR2: SEHNR and FQNEAQ (reference sequence). V lost 0 bases, J lost 7 bases, and 9 bases lay in between.

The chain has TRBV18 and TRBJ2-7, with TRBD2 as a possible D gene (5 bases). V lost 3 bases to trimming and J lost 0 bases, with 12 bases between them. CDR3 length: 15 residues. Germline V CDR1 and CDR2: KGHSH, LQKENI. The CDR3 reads CASSPSRTDSYEQYF. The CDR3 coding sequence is TGTGCCAGCTCACCTTCTCGGACTGACTCCTACGAGCAGTACTTC.

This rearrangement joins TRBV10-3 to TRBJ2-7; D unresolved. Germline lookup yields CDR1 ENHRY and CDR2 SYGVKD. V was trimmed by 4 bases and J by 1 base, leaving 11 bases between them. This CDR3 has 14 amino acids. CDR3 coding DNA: TGTGCCATCAGTGCCGTCACAATTTCCTACGAGCAGTACTTC. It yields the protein CAISAVTISYEQYF.

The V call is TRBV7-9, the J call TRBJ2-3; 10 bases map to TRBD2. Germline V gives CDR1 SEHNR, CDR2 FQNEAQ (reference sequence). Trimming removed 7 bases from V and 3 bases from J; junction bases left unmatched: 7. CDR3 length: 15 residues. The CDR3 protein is CASTRTSGITDTQYF. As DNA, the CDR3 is TGTGCCAGCACCCGAACTAGCGGGATTACAGATACGCAGTATTTT. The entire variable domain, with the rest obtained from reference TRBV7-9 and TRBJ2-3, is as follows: DTGVSQNPRHKITKRGQNVTFRCDPISEHNRLYWYRQTLGQGPEFLTYFQNEAQLEKSRLLSDRFSAERPKGSFSTLEIQRTEQGDSAMYLCASTRTSGITDTQYFGPGTRLTVL.

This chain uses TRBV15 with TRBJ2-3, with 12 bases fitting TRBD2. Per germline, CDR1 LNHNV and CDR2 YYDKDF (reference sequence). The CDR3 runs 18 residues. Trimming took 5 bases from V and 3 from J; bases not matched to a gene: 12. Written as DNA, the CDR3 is TGTGCCACCAGCCCTGGGGCTAGCGGGGGGGCAGTGACAGATACGCAGTATTTT. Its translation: CATSPGASGGAVTDTQYF. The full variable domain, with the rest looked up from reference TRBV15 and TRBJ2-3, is DAMVIQNPRYQVTQFGKPVTLSCSQTLNHNVMYWYQQKSSQAPKLLFHYYDKDFNNEADTPDNFQSRRPNTSFCFLDIRSPGLGDTAMYLCATSPGASGGAVTDTQYFGPGTRLTVL.

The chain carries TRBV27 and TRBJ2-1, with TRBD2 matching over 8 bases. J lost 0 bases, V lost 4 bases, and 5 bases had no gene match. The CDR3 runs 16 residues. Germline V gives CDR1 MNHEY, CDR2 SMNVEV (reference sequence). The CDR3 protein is CASSSVAGSSYNEQFF. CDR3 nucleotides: TGTGCCAGCAGTTCGGTAGCGGGAAGCTCCTACAATGAGCAGTTCTTC.

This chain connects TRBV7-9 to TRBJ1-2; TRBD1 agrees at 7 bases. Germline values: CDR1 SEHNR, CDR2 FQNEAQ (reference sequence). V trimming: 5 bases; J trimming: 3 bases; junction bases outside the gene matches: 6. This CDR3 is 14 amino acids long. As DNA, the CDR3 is TGTGCCAGCAGCCTAATACAGGGGTACTATGGCTACACCTTC. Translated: CASSLIQGYYGYTF.

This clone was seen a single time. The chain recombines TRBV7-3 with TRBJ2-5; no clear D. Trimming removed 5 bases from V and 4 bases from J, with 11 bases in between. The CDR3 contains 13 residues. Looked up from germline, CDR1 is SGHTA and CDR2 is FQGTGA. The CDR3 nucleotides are TGTGCCAGCAGCCCAACTTTTGGAGAGACCCAGTACTTC. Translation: CASSPTFGETQYF.

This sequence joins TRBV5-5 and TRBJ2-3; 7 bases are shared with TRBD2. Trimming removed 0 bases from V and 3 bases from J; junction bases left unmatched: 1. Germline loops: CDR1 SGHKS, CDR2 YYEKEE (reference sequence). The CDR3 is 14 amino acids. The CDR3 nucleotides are TGTGCCAGCAGCTTGGACGGGGGGACAGATACGCAGTATTTT. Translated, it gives CASSLDGGTDTQYF. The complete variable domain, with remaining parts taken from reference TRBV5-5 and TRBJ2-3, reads DAGVTQSPTHLIKTRGQQVTLRCSPISGHKSVSWYQQVLGQGPQFIFQYYEKEERGRGNFPDRFSARQFPNYSSELNVNALLLGDSALYLCASSLDGGTDTQYFGPGTRLTVL.

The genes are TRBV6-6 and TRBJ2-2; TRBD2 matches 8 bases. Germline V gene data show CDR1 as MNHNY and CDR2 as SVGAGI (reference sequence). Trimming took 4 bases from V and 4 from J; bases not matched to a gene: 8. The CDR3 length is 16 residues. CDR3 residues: CASSWIGGAITGELFF. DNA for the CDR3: TGTGCCAGCAGTTGGATCGGGGGGGCTATCACCGGGGAGCTGTTTTTT.

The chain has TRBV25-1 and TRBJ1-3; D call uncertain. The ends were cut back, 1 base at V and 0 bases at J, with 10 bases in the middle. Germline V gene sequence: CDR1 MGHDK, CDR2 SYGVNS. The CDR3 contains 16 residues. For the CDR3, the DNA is TGTGCCAGCAGTGAATCGGTGAGCGGCTCTGGAAACACCATATATTTT. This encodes CASSESVSGSGNTIYF.

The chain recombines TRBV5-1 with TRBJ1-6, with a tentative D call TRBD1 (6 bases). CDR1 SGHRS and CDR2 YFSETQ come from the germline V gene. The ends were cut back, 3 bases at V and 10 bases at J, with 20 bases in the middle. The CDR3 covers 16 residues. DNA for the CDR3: TGCGCCAGCAGCTCACTAACCGGGACAAAGGGATCACCCCTCCACTTT. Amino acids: CASSSLTGTKGSPLHF.

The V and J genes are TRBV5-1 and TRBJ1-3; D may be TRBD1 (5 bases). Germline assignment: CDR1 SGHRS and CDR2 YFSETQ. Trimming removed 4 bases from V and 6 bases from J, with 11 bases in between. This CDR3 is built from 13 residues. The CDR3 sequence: CASSAGLANTIYF. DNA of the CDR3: TGCGCCAGCAGCGCAGGGTTAGCAAACACCATATATTTT.

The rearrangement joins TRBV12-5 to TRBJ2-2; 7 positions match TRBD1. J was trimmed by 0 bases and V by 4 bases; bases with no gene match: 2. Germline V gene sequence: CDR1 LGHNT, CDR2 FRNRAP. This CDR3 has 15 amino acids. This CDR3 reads CASGSQGANTGELFF. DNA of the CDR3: TGTGCTAGTGGTTCGCAGGGGGCGAACACCGGGGAGCTGTTTTTT.

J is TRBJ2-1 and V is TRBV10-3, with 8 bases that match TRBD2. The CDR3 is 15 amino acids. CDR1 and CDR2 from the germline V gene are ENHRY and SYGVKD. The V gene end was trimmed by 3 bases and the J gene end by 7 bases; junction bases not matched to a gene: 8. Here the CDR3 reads CAISDLAGTGNEQFF. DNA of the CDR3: TGTGCCATCAGTGATTTAGCGGGGACTGGGAATGAGCAGTTCTTC.

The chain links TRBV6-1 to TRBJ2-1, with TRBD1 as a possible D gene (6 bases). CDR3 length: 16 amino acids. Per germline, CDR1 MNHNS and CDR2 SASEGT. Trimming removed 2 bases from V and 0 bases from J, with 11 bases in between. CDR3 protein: CASSEFRGSSYNEQFF. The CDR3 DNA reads TGTGCCAGCAGTGAATTCAGGGGCAGCTCCTACAATGAGCAGTTCTTC.

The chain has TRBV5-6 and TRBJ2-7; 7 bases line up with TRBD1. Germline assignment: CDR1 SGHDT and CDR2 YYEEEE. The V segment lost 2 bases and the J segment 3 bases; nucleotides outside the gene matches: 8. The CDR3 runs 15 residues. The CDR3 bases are TGTGCCAGCAGCTTTGGCCCAGGGGGAAACTACGAGCAGTACTTC. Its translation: CASSFGPGGNYEQYF.